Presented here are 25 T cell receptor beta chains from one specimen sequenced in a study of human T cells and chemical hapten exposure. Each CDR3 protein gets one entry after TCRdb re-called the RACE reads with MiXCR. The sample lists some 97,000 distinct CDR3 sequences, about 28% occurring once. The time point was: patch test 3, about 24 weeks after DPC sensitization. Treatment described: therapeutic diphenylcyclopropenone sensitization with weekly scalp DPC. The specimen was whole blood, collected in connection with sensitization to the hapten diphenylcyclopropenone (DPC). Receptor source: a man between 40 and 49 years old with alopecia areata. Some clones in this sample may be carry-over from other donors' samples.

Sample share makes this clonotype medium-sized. CDR3 sequence reads: CSAREWGTSGRSAEYNEQFF. The CDR3 DNA is TGCAGTGCTAGAGAATGGGGGACTAGCGGGAGGAGTGCGGAATACAATGAGCAGTTCTTC. The chain is built from TRBV20-1 and TRBJ2-1; the match to TRBD2 covers 15 bases. With V trimmed by 0 bases and J by 4 bases, 13 bases remained unmatched. CDR3 length: 20 amino acids. Germline loops: CDR1 DFQATT, CDR2 SNEGSKA (reference sequence).

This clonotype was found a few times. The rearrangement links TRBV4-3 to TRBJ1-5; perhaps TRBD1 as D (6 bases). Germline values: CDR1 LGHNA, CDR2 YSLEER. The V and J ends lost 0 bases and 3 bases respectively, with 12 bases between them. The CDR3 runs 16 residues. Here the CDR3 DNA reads TGCGCCAGCAGCCAAGATCGTGGACAGTTCAATCAGCCCCAGCATTTT. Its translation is CASSQDRGQFNQPQHF.

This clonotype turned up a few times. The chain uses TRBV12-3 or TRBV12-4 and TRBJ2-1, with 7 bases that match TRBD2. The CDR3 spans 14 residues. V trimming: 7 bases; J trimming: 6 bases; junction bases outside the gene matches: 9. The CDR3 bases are TGTGCCAGCATCCCCGGACTAGTGGGCAATGAGCAGTTCTTC. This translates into CASIPGLVGNEQFF.

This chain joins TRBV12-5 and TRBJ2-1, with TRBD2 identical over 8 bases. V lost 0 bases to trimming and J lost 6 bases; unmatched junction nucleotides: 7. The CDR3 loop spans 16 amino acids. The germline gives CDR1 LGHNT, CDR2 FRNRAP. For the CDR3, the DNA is TGTGCTAGTGGTTTGGTCGAAGCGGGAGTATCCAATGAGCAGTTCTTC. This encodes CASGLVEAGVSNEQFF.

The CDR3 DNA is TGTGCCAGCTCCTTGACAGGGGAAACCCAGTACTTC. Encoded protein: CASSLTGETQYF. This chain links TRBV6-5 with TRBJ2-5; 8 bases match TRBD1. Germline lookup yields CDR1 MNHEY and CDR2 SVGAGI. Trimming at V came to 8 bases and at J to 8 bases, leaving 7 bases not matched to a gene. The CDR3 covers 12 residues.

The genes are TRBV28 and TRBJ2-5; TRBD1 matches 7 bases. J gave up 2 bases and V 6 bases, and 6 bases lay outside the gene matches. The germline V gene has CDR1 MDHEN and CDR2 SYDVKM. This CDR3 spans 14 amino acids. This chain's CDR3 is CASRTLGQQETQYF. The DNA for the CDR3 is TGTGCCAGCAGGACTCTGGGACAGCAAGAGACCCAGTACTTC. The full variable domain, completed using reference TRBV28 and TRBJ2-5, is DVKVTQSSRYLVKRTGEKVFLECVQDMDHENMFWYRQDPGLGLRLIYFSYDVKMKEKGDIPEGYSVSREKKERFSLILESASTNQTSMYLCASRTLGQQETQYFGPGTRLLVL.

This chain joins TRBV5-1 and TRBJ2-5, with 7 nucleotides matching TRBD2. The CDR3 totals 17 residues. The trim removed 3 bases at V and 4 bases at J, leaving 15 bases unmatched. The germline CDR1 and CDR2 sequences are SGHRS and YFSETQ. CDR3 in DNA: TGCGCCAGCAGCTCCGGGACTATAGATTTGCGGGGAGAGACCCAGTACTTC. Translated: CASSSGTIDLRGETQYF.

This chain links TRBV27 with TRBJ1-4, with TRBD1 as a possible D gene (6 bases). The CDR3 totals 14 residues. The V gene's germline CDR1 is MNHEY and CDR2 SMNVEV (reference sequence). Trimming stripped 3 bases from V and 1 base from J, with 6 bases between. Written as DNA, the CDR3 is TGTGCCAGCAGTTTCAGGGGAACTAATGAAAAACTGTTTTTT. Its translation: CASSFRGTNEKLFF. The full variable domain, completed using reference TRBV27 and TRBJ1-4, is EAQVTQNPRYLITVTGKKLTVTCSQNMNHEYMSWYRQDPGLGLRQIYYSMNVEVTDKGDVPEGYKVSRKEKRNFPLILESPSPNQTSLYFCASSFRGTNEKLFFGSGTQLSVL.

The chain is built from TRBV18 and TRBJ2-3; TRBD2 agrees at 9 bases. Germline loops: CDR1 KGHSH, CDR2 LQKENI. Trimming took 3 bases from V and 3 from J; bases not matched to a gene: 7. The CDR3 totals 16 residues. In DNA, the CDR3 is TGTGCCAGCTCACCGACGCTAGCGGGGAGGACAGATACGCAGTATTTT. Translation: CASSPTLAGRTDTQYF.

The CDR3 spells CASSFVKETQYF. The CDR3 DNA reads as TGTGCCAGCAGCTTCGTTAAAGAGACCCAGTACTTC. This chain links TRBV7-9 with TRBJ2-5, with no clear D. V lost 3 bases and J lost 3, with 5 bases in between. The germline CDR1 and CDR2 sequences are SEHNR and FQNEAQ (reference sequence). The CDR3 loop spans 12 amino acids.

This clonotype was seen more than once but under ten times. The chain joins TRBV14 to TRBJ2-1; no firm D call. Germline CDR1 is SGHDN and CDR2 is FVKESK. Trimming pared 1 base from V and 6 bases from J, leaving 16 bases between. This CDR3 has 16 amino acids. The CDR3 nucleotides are TGTGCCAGCAGCCAAGGAGCCCGATTAACGGGCAATGAGCAGTTCTTC. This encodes CASSQGARLTGNEQFF.

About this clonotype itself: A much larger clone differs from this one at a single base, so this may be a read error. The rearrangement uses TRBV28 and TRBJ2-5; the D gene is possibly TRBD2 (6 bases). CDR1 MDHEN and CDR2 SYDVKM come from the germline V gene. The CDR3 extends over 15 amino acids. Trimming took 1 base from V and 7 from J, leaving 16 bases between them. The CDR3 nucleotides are TGTGCCAGCAGTTTATCGGGACTCGCGGAAGGGACCCAGTACTTC. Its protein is CASSLSGLAEGTQYF.

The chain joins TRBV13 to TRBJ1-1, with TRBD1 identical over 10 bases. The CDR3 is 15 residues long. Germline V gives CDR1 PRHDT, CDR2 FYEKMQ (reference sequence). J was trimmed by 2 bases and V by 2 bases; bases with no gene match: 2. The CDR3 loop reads CASSLRDRGNTEAFF. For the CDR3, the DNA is TGTGCCAGCAGCTTACGGGACAGGGGAAACACTGAAGCTTTCTTT. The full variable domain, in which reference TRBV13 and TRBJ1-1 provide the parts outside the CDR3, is AAGVIQSPRHLIKEKRETATLKCYPIPRHDTVYWYQQGPGQDPQFLISFYEKMQSDKGSIPDRFSAQQFSDYHSELNMSSLELGDSALYFCASSLRDRGNTEAFFGQGTRLTVV.

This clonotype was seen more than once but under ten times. Here the CDR3 DNA reads TGTGCCAGCAGCTCGGAAGCGAAGACCCAGTACTTC. Translating it yields CASSSEAKTQYF. V gene TRBV11-1 combines with J gene TRBJ2-5, with D hard to call. The ends were cut back, 4 bases at V and 6 bases at J, with 9 bases in the middle. Germline V gene data show CDR1 as SGHAT and CDR2 as FQDESV (reference sequence). The CDR3 runs 12 residues.

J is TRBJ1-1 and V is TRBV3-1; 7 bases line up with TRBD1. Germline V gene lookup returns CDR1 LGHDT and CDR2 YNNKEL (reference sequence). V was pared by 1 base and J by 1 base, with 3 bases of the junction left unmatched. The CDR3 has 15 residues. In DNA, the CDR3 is TGTGCCAGCAGCCAAGCGGACAGGCAGAACACTGAAGCTTTCTTT. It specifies CASSQADRQNTEAFF.

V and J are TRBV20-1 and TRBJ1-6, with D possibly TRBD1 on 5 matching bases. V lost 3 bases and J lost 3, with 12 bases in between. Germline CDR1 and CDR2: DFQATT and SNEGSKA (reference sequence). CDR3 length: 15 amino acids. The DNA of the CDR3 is TGCAGTGCTAGGGGGCAGGCGGGCTATAATTCACCCCTCCACTTT. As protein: CSARGQAGYNSPLHF.

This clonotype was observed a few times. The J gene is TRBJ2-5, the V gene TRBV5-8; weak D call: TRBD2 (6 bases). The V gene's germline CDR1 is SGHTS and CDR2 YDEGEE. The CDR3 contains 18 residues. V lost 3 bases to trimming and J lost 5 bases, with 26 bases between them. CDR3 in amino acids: CASSSGAVQANAGETQYF. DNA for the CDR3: TGTGCCAGCAGCTCTGGGGCTGTCCAAGCGAACGCGGGGGAGACCCAGTACTTC.

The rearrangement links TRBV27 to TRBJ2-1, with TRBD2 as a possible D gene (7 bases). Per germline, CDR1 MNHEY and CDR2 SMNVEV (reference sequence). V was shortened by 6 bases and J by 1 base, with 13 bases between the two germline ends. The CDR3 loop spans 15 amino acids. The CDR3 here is CASSLGGVSYNEQFF. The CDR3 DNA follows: TGTGCCAGCAGCCTAGGGGGGGTTTCCTACAATGAGCAGTTCTTC.

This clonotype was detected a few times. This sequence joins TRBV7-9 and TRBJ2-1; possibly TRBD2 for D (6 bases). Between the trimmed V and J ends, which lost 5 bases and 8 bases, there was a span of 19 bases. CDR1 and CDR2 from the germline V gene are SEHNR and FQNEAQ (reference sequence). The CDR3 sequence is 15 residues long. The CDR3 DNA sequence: TGTGCCAGCAGCCCCCGACTAGGTTCTTTCGATGAGCAGTTCTTC. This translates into CASSPRLGSFDEQFF.

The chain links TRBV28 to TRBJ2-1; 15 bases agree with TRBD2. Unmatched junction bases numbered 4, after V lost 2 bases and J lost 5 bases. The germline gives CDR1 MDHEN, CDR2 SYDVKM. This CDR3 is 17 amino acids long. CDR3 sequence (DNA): TGTGCCAGCAGTTTAAGGACTAGCGGGAGGGTTGACAATGAGCAGTTCTTC. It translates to CASSLRTSGRVDNEQFF.

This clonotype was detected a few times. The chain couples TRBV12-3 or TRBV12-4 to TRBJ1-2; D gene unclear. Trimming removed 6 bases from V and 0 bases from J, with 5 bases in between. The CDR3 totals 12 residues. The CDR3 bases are TGTGCCAGCAGCCAGACTAACTATGGCTACACCTTC. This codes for CASSQTNYGYTF.

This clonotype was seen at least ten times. The CDR3 protein is CASSLDRNTEAFF. CDR3 nucleotides: TGTGCCAGCAGCTTAGACAGGAACACTGAAGCTTTCTTT. This rearrangement joins TRBV7-9 to TRBJ1-1; D remains ambiguous. The CDR3 extends over 13 amino acids. Trimming took off 1 base at V and 1 base at J, with 4 bases between the two ends. Germline V lookup: CDR1 SEHNR, CDR2 FQNEAQ (reference sequence).

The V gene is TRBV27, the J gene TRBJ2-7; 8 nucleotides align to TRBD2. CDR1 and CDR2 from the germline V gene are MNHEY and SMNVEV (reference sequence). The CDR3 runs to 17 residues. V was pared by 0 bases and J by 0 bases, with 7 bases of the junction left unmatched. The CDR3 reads CASSLSSPTSGSYEQYF. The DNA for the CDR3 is TGTGCCAGCAGTTTATCGAGCCCCACTAGCGGCTCCTACGAGCAGTACTTC.

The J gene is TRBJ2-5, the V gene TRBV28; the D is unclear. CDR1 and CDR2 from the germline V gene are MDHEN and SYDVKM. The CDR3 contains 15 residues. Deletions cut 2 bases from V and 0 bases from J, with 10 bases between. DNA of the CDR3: TGTGCCAGCAGTTTAAGGAACCCGTACCAAGAGACCCAGTACTTC. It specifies CASSLRNPYQETQYF.

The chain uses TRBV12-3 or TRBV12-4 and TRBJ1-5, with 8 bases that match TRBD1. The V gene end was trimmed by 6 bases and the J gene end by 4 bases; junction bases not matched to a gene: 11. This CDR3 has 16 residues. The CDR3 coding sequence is TGTGCCAGCAGCAAGGGGCCAGGGGGCGGTAATCAGCCCCAGCATTTT. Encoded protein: CASSKGPGGGNQPQHF.